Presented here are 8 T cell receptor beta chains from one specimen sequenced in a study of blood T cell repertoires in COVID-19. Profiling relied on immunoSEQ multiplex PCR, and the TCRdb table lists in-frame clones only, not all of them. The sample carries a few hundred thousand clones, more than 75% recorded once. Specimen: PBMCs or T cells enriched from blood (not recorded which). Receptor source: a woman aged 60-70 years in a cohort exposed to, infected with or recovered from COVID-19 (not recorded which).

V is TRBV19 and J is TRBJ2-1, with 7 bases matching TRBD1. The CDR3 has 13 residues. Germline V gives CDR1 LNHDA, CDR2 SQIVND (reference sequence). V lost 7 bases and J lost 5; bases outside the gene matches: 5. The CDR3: CASTSDRDNEQFF. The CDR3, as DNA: TGTGCCAGTACCTCCGACAGGGACAATGAGCAGTTCTTC.

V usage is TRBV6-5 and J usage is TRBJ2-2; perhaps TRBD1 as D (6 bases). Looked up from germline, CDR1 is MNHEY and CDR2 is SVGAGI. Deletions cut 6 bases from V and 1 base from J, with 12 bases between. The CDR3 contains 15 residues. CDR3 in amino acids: CASRTPGQNTGELFF. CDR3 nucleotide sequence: TGTGCCAGCAGAACTCCGGGACAGAACACCGGGGAGCTGTTTTTT.

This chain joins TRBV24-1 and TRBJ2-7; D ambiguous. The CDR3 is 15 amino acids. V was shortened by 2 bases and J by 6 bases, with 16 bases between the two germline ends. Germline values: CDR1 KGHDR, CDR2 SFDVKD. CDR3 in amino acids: CATSDSRRPLSEQYF. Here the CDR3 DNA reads TGTGCCACCAGTGATTCACGGCGGCCCCTTTCCGAGCAGTACTTC.

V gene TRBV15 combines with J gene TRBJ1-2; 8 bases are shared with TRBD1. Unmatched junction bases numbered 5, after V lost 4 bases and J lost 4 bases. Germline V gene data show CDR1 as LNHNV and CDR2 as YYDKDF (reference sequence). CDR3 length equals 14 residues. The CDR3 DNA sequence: TGTGCCACCAGCAACCTACAGGGGGTCTATGGCTACACCTTC. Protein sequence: CATSNLQGVYGYTF.

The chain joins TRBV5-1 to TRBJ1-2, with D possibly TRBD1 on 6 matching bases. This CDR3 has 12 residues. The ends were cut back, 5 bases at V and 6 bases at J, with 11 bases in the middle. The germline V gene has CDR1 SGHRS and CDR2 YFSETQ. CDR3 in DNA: TGCGCCAGCAGTTACTACAGGGATGGCTACACCTTC. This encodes CASSYYRDGYTF.

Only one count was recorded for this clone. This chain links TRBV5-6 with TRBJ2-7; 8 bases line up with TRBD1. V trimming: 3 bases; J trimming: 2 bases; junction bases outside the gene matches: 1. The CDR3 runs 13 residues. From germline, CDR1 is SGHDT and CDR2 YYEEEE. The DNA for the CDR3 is TGTGCCAGCAGCTGGGACAGGACCTACGAGCAGTACTTC. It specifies CASSWDRTYEQYF.

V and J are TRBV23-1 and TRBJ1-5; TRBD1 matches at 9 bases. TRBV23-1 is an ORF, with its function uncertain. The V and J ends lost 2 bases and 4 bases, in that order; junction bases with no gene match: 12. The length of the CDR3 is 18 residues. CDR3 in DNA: TGCGCCAGCAGTCAACCCTCTACGGGACAGGGCCGAAATCAGCCCCAGCATTTT. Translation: CASSQPSTGQGRNQPQHF.

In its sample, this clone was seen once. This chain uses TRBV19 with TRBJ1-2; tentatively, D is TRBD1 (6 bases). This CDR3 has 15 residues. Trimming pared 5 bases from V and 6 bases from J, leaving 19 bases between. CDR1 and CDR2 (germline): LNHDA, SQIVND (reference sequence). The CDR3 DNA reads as TGTGCCAGTAGTGTAACAGGGAGTCAAAGGCATGGCTACACCTTC. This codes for CASSVTGSQRHGYTF.